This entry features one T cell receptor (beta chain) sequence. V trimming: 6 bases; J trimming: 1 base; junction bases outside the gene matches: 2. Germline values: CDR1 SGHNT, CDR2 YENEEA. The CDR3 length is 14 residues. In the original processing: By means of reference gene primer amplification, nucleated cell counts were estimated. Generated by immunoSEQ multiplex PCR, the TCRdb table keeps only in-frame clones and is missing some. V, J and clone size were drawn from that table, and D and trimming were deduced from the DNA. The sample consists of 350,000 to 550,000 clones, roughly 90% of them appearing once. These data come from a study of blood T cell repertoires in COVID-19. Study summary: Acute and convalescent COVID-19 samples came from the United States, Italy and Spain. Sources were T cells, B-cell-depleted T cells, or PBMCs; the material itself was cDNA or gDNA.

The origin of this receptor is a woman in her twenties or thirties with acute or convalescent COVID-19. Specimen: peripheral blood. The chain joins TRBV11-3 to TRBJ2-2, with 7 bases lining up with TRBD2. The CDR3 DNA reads TGTGCCAGCAGTTCGGGGGGGAACACCGGGGAGCTGTTTTTT. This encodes CASSSGGNTGELFF.